This TCR beta chain was documented in a study of neoadjuvant anti-PD-1 for oral cavity cancer. Time point of the sample: after neoadjuvant nivolumab, at surgical resection. Cohort: HPV-negative, locally advanced oral cavity squamous cell carcinoma patients. The repertoire was sequenced with immunoSEQ multiplex PCR; TCRdb's copy has only in-frame clones and lacks some. In the table there are 24,000 or so clones, around 26% of which are singletons. Germline lookup yields CDR1 MNHEY and CDR2 SMNVEV (reference sequence). This CDR3 is 15 amino acids long. V was clipped by 1 base and J by 4 bases; unmatched bases: 4.

The receptor's source is a person between 35 and 79 years old with oral cavity squamous cell carcinoma. Specimen: tumor tissue, collected after nivolumab (anti-PD-1) treatment. The chain joins TRBV27 to TRBJ1-2, with 9 positions matching TRBD1. CDR3 DNA sequence: TGTGCCAGCAGTTTATTTACAGGGGGCGTCTATGGCTACACCTTC. Translated: CASSLFTGGVYGYTF.